This T cell receptor beta chain comes out of a study of shared clonotypes between healthy human individuals. The naive CD8 fraction comprised CD45RO-negative cells positively selected for CCR7 and excluded terminally differentiated effector memory CD45RA+ cells. Concerning this clone: What it binds is unknown.

Sequencing was performed with immunoSEQ multiplex PCR; in TCRdb, only in-frame clones are kept and a portion is missing. The table shows some 2 million clones, with roughly 95% occurring only once. Overall study findings and caveats: Rarefaction showed sorted-subset sequencing was incomplete despite large depth. Blood was the sole source, and tissue repertoires probably differ.

V lost 4 bases and J lost 12; bases outside the gene matches: 14. CDR3 size: 14 residues. Germline CDR1 MGHRA, CDR2 YSYEKL. Sample: naive CD8+ T cells sorted from blood. The clonotype originates from a man younger than 35 in good health. This chain uses TRBV4-1 with TRBJ1-2, with 7 bases aligning to TRBD1. This CDR3 is CASSPNFSDREDTF. The CDR3 coding sequence is TGCGCCAGCAGCCCTAACTTCTCCGACAGGGAAGACACCTTC.